This T cell receptor (beta chain) is from a study of cytotoxic CD8 clonotypes in ibrutinib-treated CLL. Study at large: Per sample, productive templates averaged around 250,000 and productive rearrangements averaged roughly 91,000. Study-wide findings and caveats: Contraction or stability on treatment characterized the public clonotypes, which were uncommon. A rise in clonality was seen at ibrutinib response, and a fall back toward baseline was seen at progression.

As to this clone: Its antigen is undetermined.

CDR1 and CDR2 from the germline V gene are SGDLS and YYNGEE. The CDR3 contains 17 residues. Losses at the gene ends were 1 base for V and 0 bases for J; bases not matched to a gene: 3. Genomic DNA for TCR beta libraries, 2 to 2.5 micrograms, came from cryopreserved PBMCs. The method was immunoSEQ multiplex PCR; TCRdb's version includes in-frame clones alone and lacks a portion of them. Found here are hundreds of thousands of clones, 60% to 75% of them singletons; the top ten hold approximately 15%. This chain joins TRBV9 and TRBJ2-2; 10 bases align to TRBD2. The source material was PBMCs, sampled after 24 months of ibrutinib treatment. The receptor's source is a human donor with chronic lymphocytic leukemia. Here the CDR3 DNA reads TGTGCCAGCAGCGTAACCGGGACTAGCGCGAACACCGGGGAGCTGTTTTTT. Translated: CASSVTGTSANTGELFF.